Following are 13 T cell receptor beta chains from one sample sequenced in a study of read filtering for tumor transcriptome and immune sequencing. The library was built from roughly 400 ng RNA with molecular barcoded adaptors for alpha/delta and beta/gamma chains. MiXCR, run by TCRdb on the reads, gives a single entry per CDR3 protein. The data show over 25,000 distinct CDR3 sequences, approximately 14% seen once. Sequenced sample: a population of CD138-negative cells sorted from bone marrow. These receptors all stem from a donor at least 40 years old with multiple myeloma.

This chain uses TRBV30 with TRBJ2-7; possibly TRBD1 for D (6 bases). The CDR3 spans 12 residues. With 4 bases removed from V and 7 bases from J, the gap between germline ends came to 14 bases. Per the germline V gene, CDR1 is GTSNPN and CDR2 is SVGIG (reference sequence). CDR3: CAWNMGTGEQYF. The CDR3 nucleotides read TGTGCCTGGAACATGGGAACAGGGGAGCAGTACTTC.

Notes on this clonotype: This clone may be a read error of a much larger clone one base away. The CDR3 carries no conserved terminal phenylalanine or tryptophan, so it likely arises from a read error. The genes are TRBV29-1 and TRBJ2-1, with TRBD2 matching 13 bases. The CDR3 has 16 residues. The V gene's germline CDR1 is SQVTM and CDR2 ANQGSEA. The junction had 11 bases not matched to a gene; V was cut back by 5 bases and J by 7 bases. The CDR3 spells CSVTGTTSGRVNEQFS. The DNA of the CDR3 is TGCAGCGTTACCGGGACTACTAGCGGGAGGGTAAATGAGCAGTTCTCC.

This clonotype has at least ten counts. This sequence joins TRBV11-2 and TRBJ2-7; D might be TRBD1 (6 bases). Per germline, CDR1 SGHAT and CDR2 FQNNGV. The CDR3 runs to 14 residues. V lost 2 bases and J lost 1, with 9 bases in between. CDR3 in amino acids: CASSLSQGSYEQYF. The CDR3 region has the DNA TGTGCCAGCAGCTTATCACAGGGATCCTACGAGCAGTACTTC.

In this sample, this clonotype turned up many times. CDR3 coding DNA: TGTGCCAGCAGCCAAAAGGGAGAGACGGAGAGCACAGATACGCAGTATTTT. The encoded protein is CASSQKGETESTDTQYF. V gene TRBV7-9 combines with J gene TRBJ2-3, with a weak D call TRBD2 (5 bases). The CDR3 is 17 amino acids. Trimming cost V 5 bases and J 0 bases, with 18 bases left between them. The germline CDR1 and CDR2 sequences are SEHNR and FQNEAQ (reference sequence).

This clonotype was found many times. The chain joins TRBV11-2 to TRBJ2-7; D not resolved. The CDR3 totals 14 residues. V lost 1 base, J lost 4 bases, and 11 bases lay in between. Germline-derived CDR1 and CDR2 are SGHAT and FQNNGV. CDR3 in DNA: TGTGCCAGCAGCTTAGTTGGCCGTCCGTACGAGCAGTACTTC. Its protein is CASSLVGRPYEQYF.

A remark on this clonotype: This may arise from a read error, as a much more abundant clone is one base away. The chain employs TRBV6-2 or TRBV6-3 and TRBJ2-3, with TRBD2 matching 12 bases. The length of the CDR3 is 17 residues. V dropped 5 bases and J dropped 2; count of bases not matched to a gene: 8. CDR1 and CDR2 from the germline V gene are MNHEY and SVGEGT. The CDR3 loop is CASSHTGLAGLTDTQYF. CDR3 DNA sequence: TGTGCCAGCAGTCACACCGGACTAGCGGGACTCACAGATACGCAGTATTTT.

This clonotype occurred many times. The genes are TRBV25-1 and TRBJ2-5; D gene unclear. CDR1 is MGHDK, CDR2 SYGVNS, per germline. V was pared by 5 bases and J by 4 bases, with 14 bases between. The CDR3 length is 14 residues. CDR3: CASSWVGPRETQYF. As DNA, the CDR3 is TGTGCCAGCAGTTGGGTAGGGCCAAGAGAGACCCAGTACTTC.

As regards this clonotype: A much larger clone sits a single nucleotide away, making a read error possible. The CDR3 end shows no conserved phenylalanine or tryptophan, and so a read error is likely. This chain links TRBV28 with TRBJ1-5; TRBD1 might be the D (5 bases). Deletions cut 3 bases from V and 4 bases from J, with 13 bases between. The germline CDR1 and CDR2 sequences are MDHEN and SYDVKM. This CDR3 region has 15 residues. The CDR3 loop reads CASSLGGAGNQPQHL. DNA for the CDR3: TGTGCCAGCAGTTTGGGAGGGGCCGGTAATCAGCCCCAGCATCTT.

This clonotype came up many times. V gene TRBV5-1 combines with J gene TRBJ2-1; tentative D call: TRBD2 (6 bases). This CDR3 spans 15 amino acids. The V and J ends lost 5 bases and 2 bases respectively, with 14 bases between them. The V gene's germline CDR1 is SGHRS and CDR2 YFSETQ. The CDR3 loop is CASSLDLAAYNEQFF. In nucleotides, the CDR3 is TGCGCCAGCAGTCTGGACTTAGCGGCCTACAATGAGCAGTTCTTC.

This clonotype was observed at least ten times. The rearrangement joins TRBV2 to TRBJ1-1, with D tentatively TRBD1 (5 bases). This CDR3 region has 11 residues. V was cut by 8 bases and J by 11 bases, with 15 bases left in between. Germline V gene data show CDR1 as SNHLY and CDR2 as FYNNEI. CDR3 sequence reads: CASGGDLGAFF. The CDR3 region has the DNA TGTGCCAGCGGAGGGGATCTAGGGGCTTTCTTT.

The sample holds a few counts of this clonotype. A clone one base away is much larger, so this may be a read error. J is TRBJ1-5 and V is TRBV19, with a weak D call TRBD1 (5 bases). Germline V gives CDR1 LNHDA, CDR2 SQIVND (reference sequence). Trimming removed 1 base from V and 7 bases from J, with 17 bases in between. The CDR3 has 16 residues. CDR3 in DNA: TGTGCCAGTAGTATAGGGCAAGCAGGGCGCTTCCAGCCCCAGCATTTT. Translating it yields CASSIGQAGRFQPQHF.

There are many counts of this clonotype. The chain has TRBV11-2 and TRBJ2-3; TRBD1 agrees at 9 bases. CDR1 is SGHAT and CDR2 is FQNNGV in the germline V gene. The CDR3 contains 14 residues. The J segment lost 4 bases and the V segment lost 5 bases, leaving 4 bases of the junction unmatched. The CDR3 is CASSGQGKADTQYF. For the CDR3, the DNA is TGTGCCAGCAGCGGACAGGGGAAAGCAGATACGCAGTATTTT.

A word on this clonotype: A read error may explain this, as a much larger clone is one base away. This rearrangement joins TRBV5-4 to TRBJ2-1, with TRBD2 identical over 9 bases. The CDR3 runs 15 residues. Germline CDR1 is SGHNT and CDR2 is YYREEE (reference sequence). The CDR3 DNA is TGTGCCAGCAGCCCGAGGACTAGCGTCTACAATGAGCGGTTCTTC. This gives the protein CASSPRTSVYNERFF.